Many counts were recorded for the clone carrying this T cell receptor beta chain. Antigen specificity is unknown. To make TCR beta libraries, researchers used iRepertoire HTBI primers and Arm-PCR of CDR3 regions. TCRdb called the multiplex PCR reads again in MiXCR, with one record for every CDR3 protein. Here the sample spans around 450,000 distinct CDR3 sequences, around a fifth being singletons. These data originate in a study of regulatory T cells in long-lasting Graves disease. Study outcomes and limitations: Patients with persistent disease showed a bias toward TRBV28, TRBJ1-2 and TRBJ2-5.

The time point: persistent/refractory GD, antithyroid drugs over 5 years with positive TRAb. From PBMCs, RNA was extracted and then used to make the TCR library. The CDR3 extends over 16 amino acids. The germline V and J ends were trimmed by 3 bases and 2 bases, with 19 bases remaining between them. The germline V gene has CDR1 DFQATT and CDR2 SNEGSKA (reference sequence). This TCR was recovered from a female donor with Graves disease. Source: peripheral blood mononuclear cells (PBMCs), taken when the disease was refractory, from a patient treated with antithyroid drugs. This chain joins TRBV20-1 and TRBJ2-5; perhaps TRBD2 as D (6 bases). CDR3 bases: TGCAGTGCTAGCCCCCCACGGGGAGGACCGCAAGAGACCCAGTACTTC. This gives the protein CSASPPRGGPQETQYF.